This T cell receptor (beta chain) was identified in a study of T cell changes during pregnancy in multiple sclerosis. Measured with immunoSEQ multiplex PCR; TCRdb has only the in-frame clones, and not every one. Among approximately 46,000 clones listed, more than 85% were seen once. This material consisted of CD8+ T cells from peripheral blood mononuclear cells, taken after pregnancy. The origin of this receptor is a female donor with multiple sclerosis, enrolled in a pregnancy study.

CDR3 DNA: TGTGCCAGCAGCTTAGGCAGGGGGCCCGAAAAACTGTTTTTT. Its protein product is CASSLGRGPEKLFF. This chain links TRBV7-6 with TRBJ1-4; 8 nucleotides match TRBD1. Germline V gene sequence: CDR1 SGHVS, CDR2 FNYEAQ. The CDR3 is made up of 14 amino acids. V was pared by 1 base and J by 8 bases, with 3 bases of the junction left unmatched.